This TCR beta chain was documented in a study of molecular identifiers for immune sequencing clone quantification. Per germline, CDR1 SGDLS and CDR2 YYNGEE. The V and J ends lost 4 bases and 6 bases, in that order; junction bases with no gene match: 7. This CDR3 is 13 amino acids long. Previously described methods and listed TCR primers were used for bulk TCR libraries. TCRdb fed the PCR reads into MiXCR, producing one record per CDR3 protein. Among about 640,000 distinct CDR3 sequences listed, approximately 20% were seen once. Ten or more counts support this clonotype. This TCR was sampled from a human donor in good health. Some libraries in this study had Jurkat cell RNA spiked in. The rearrangement joins TRBV9 to TRBJ2-7; 7 bases are a match to TRBD1. The sequenced sample consisted of naive CD8+ T cells from blood, with Jurkat cell RNA spiked in. Subset: FACS-sorted CD8+CD4-CCR7+CD45RA+ naive T cells. CDR3 nucleotide sequence: TGTGCCAGCAGCCCTGACAGGGCACGCGAGCAGTACTTC. It encodes CASSPDRAREQYF.